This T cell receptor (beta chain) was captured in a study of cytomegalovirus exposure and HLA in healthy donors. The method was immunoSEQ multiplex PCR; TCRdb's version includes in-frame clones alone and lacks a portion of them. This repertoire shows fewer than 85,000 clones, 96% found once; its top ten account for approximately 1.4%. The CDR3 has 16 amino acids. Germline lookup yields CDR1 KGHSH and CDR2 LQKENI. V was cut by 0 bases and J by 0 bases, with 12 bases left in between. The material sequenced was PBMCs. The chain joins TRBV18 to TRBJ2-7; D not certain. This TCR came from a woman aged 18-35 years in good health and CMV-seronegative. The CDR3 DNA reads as TGTGCCAGCTCACCACCGTGGTCTCGGAGCTCCTACGAGCAGTACTTC. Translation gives CASSPPWSRSSYEQYF.